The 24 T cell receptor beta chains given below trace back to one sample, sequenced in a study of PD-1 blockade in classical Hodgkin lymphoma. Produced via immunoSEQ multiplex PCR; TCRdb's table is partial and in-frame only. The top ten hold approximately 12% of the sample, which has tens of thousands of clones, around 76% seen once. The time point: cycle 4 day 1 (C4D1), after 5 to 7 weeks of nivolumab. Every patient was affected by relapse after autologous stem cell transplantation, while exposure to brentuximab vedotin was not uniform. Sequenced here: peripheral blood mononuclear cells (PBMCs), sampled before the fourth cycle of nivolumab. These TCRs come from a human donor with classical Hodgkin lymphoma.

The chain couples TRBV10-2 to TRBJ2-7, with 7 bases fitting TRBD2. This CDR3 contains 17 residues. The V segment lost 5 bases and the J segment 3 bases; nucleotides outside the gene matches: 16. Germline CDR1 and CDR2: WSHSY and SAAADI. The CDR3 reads CASSFDTQMAGDYEQYF. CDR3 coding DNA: TGCGCCAGCAGTTTCGACACTCAAATGGCGGGAGACTACGAGCAGTACTTC.

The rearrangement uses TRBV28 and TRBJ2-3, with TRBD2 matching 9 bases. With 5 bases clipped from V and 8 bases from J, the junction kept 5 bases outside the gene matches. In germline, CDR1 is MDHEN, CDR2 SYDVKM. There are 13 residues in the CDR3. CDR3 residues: CASSLPGLATQYF. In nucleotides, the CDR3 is TGTGCCAGCAGTCTCCCGGGACTAGCTACGCAGTATTTT.

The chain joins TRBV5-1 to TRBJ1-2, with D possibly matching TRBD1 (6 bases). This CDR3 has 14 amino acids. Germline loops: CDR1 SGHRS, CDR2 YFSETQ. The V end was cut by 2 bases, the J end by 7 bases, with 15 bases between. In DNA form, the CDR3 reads TGCGCCAGCAGCTTCGCTGACAGGATCACTGGCTACACCTTC. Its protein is CASSFADRITGYTF.

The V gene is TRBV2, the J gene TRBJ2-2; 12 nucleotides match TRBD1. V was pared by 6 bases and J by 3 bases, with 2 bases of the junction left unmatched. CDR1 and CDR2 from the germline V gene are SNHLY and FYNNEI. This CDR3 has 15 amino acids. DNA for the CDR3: TGTGCCAGCAGGGGGACAGGGGGCGACACCGGGGAGCTGTTTTTT. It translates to CASRGTGGDTGELFF.

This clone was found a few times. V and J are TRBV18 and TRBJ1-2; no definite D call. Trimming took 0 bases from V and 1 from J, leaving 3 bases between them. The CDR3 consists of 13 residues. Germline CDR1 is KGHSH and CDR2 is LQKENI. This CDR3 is CASSPPFNYGYTF. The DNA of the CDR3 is TGTGCCAGCTCACCACCCTTTAACTATGGCTACACCTTC.

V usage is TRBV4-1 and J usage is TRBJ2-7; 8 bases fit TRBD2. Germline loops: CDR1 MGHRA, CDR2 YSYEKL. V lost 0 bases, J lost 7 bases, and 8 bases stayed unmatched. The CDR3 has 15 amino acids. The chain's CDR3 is CASSQDRVAGKEQYF. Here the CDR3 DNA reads TGCGCCAGCAGCCAAGATCGGGTAGCGGGGAAGGAGCAGTACTTC.

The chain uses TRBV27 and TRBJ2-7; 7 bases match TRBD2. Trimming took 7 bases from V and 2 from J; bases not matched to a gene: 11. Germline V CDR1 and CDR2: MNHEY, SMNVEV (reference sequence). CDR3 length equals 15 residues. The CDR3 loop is CASTPSGGSTYEQYF. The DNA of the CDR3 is TGTGCCAGCACTCCCTCGGGCGGGAGTACCTACGAGCAGTACTTC.

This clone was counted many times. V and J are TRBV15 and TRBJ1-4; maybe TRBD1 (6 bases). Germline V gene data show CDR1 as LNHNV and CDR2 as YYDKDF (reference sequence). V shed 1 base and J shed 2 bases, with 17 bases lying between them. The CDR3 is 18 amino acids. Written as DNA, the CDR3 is TGTGCCACCAGCAGAGGCCGGGACAAGGGTCCGACTAATGAAAAACTGTTTTTT. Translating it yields CATSRGRDKGPTNEKLFF.

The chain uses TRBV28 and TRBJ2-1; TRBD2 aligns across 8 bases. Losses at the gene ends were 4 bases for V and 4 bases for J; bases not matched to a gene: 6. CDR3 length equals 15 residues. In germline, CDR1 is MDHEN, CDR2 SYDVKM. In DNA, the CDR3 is TGTGCCAGCAGTTCCGTGGCGGGGGGTTACAATGAGCAGTTCTTC. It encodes CASSSVAGGYNEQFF.

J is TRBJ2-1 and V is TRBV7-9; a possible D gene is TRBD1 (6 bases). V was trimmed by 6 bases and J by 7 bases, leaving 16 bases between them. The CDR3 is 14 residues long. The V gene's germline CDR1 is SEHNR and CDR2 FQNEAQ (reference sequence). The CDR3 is CASSFTGFFNEQFF. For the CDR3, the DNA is TGTGCCAGCAGTTTTACAGGGTTCTTTAATGAGCAGTTCTTC.

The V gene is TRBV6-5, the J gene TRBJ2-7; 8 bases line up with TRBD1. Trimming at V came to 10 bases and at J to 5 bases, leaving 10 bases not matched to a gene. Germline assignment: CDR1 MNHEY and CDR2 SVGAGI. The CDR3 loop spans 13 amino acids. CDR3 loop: CATGQGLADEQYF. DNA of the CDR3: TGTGCCACCGGACAGGGACTTGCGGACGAGCAGTACTTC.

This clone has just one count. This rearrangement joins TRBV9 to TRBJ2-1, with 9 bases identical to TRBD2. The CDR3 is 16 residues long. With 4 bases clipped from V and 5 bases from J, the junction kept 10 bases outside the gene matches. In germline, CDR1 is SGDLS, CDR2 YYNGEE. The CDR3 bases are TGTGCCAGCAGCAGAGGTAGCGGGAGAATTCACAATGAGCAGTTCTTC. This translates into CASSRGSGRIHNEQFF.

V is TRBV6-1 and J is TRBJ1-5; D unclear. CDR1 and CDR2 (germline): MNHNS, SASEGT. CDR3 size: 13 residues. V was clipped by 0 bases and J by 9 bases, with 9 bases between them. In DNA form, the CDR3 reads TGTGCCAGCAGTGAAGCGCTCCGGGCGCCCCAGCATTTT. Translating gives CASSEALRAPQHF.

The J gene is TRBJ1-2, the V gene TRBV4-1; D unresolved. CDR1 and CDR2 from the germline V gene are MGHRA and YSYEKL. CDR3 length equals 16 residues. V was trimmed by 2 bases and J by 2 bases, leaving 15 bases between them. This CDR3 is CASSQPTSGENYGYTF. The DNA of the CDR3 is TGCGCCAGCAGCCAACCGACGTCAGGAGAGAACTATGGCTACACCTTC.

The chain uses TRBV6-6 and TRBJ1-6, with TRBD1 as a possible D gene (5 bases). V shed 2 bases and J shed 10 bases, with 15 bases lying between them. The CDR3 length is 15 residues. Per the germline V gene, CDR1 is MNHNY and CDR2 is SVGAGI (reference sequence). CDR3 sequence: CASSYEARVYSPLHF. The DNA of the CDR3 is TGTGCCAGCAGTTACGAGGCCAGGGTCTACTCACCCCTCCACTTT.

For the CDR3, the DNA is TGTGCCAGTAACGCGGACAGGGGGCGCGATGGCTACACCTTC. This gives the protein CASNADRGRDGYTF. The chain recombines TRBV19 with TRBJ1-2, with TRBD1 matching over 11 bases. V dropped 7 bases and J dropped 6; count of bases not matched to a gene: 7. The CDR3 is 14 amino acids. Per the germline V gene, CDR1 is LNHDA and CDR2 is SQIVND (reference sequence).

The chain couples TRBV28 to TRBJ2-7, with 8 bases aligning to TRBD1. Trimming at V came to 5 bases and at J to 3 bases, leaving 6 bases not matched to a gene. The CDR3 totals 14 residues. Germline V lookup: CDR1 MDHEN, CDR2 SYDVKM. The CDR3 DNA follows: TGTGCCAGCAGTGCAGCAGGGGGCTTCTACGAGCAGTACTTC. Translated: CASSAAGGFYEQYF.

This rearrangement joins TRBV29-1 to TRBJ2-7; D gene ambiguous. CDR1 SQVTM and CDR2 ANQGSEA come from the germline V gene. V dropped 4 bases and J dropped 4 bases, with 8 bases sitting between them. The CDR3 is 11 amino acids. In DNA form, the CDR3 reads TGCAGCGTTGTGGAGAAGTACGAGCAGTACTTC. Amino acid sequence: CSVVEKYEQYF.

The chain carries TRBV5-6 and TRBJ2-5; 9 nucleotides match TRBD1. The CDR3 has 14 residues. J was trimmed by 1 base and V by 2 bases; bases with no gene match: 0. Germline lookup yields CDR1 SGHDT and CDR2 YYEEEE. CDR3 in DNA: TGTGCCAGCAGCTTACAGGGGGCCCAAGAGACCCAGTACTTC. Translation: CASSLQGAQETQYF.

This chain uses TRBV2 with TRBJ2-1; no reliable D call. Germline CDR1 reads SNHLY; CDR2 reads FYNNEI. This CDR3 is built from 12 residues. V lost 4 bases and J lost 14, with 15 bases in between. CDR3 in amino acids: CASSAQPGGKFF. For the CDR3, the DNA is TGTGCCAGCAGTGCTCAACCGGGCGGCAAGTTCTTC.

In nucleotides, the CDR3 is TGTGCCACCAGCAGTCGACAGGGAATGGACGAGCAGTACTTC. Residues: CATSSRQGMDEQYF. This sequence joins TRBV15 and TRBJ2-7, with TRBD1 identical over 7 bases. The germline gives CDR1 LNHNV, CDR2 YYDKDF (reference sequence). CDR3 length: 14 amino acids. V trimming: 3 bases; J trimming: 5 bases; junction bases outside the gene matches: 7. Full variable domain (remainder filled in from reference TRBV15 and TRBJ2-7): DAMVIQNPRYQVTQFGKPVTLSCSQTLNHNVMYWYQQKSSQAPKLLFHYYDKDFNNEADTPDNFQSRRPNTSFCFLDIRSPGLGDTAMYLCATSSRQGMDEQYFGPGTRLTVT.

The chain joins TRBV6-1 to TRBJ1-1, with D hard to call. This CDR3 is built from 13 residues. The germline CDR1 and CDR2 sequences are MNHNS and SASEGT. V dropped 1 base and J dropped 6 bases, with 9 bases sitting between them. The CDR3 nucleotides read TGTGCCAGCAGTGAAGGCTTTCTGTCTGAAGCTTTCTTT. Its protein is CASSEGFLSEAFF.

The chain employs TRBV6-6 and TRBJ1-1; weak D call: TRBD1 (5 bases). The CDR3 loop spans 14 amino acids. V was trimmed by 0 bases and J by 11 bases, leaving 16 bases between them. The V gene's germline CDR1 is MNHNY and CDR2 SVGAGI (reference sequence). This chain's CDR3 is CASSYSHGGGSAFF. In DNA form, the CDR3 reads TGTGCCAGCAGTTACTCCCACGGGGGGGGGTCGGCTTTCTTT.

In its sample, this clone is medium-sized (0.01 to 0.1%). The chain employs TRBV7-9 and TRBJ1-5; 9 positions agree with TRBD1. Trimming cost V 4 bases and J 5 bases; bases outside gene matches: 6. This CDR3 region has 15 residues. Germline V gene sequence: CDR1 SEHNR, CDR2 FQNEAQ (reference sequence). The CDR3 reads CASSSTTGGDQPQHF. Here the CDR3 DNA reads TGTGCCAGCAGCTCCACCACAGGGGGCGATCAGCCCCAGCATTTT.